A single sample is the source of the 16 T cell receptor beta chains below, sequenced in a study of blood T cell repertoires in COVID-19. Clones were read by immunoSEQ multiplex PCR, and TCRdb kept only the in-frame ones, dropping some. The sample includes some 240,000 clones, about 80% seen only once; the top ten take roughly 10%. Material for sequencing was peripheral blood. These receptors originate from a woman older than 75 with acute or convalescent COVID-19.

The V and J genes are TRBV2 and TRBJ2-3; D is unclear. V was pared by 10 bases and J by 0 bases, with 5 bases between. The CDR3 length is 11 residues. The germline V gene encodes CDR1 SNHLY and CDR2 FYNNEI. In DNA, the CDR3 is TGTGCCACCTCTAGCACAGATACGCAGTATTTT. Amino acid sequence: CATSSTDTQYF.

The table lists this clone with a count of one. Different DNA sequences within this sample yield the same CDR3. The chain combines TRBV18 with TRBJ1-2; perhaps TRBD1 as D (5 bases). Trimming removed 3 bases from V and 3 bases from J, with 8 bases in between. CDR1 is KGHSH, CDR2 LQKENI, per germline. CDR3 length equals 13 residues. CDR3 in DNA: TGTGCCAGCTCACCCGGGACTGACTATGGCTACACCTTC. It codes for CASSPGTDYGYTF.

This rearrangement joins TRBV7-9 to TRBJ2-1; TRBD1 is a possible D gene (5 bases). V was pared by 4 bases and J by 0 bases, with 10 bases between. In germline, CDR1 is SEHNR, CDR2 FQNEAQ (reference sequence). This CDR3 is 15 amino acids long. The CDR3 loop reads CASSYTGSSYNEQFF. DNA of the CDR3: TGTGCCAGCAGCTATACAGGAAGCTCCTACAATGAGCAGTTCTTC.

The CDR3 is CASSLRAGDTEAFF. DNA for the CDR3: TGTGCCAGCAGCTTACGCGCAGGGGACACTGAAGCTTTCTTT. The V gene is TRBV7-8, the J gene TRBJ1-1; perhaps TRBD1 as D (6 bases). There are 14 residues in the CDR3. Germline CDR1 SGHVS, CDR2 FQNEAQ. The ends were cut back, 2 bases at V and 3 bases at J, with 10 bases in the middle.

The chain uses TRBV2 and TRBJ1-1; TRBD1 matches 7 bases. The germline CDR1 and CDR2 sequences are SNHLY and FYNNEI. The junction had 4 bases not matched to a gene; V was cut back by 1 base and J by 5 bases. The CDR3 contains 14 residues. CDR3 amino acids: CASSEEDRTTEAFF. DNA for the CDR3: TGTGCCAGCAGTGAAGAGGACAGGACAACTGAAGCTTTCTTT.

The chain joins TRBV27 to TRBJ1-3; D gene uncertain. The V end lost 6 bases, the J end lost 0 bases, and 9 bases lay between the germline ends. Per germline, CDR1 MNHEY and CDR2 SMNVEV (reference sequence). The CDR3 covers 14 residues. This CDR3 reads CASSPYNSGNTIYF. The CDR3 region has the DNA TGTGCCAGCAGCCCCTATAACTCTGGAAACACCATATATTTT.

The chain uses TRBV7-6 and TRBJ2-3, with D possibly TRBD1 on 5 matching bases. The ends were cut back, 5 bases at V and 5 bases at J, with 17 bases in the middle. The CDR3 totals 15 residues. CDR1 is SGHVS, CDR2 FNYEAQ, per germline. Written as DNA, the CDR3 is TGTGCCAGCAGCCTAGACAGTCCCACCGAAGATACGCAGTATTTT. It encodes CASSLDSPTEDTQYF.

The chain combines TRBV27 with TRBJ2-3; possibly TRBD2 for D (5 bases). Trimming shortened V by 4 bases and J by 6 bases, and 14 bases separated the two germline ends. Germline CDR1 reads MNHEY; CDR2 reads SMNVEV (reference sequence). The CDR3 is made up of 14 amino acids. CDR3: CASSSIPRGDTQYF. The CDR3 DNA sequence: TGTGCCAGCAGTTCTATCCCTCGGGGTGATACGCAGTATTTT.

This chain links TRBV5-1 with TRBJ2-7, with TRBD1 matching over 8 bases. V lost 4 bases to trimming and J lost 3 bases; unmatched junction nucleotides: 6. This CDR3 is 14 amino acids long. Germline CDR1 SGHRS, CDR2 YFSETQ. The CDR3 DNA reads TGCGCCAGCAGCCCAGCACAGGGGGACTACGAGCAGTACTTC. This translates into CASSPAQGDYEQYF.

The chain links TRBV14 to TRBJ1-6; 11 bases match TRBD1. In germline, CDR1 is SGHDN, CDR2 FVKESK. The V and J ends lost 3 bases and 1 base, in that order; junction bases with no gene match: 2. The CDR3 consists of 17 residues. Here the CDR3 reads CASSQDRGLSYNSPLHF. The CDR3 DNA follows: TGTGCCAGCAGCCAGGACAGGGGGCTGTCCTATAATTCACCCCTCCACTTT.

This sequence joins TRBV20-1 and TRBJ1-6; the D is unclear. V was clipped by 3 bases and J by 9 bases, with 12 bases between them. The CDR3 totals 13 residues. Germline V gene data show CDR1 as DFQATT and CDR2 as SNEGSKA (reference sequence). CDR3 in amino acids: CSASVASGSPLHF. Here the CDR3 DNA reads TGCAGTGCTAGTGTAGCCAGCGGTTCACCCCTCCACTTT.

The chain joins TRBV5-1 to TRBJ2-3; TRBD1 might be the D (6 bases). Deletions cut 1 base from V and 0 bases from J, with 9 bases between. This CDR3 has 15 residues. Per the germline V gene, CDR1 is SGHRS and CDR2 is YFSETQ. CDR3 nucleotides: TGCGCCAGCAGCTTGAACAGGGTGAGCACAGATACGCAGTATTTT. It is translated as CASSLNRVSTDTQYF.

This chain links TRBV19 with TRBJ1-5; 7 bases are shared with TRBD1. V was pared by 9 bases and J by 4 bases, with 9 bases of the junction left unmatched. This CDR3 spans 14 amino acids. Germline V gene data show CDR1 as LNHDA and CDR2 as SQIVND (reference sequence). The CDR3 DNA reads TGTGCCAGCACCGGGACAGCCCGAAATCAGCCCCAGCATTTT. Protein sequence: CASTGTARNQPQHF. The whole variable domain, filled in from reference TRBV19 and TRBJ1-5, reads DGGITQSPKYLFRKEGQNVTLSCEQNLNHDAMYWYRQDPGQGLRLIYYSQIVNDFQKGDIAEGYSVSREKKESFPLTVTSAQKNPTAFYLCASTGTARNQPQHFGDGTRLSIL.

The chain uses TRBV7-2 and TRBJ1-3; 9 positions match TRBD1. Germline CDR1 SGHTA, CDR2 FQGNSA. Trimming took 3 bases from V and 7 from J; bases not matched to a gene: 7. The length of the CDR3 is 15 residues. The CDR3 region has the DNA TGTGCCAGCAGCTTTTTTCTCGGACAGGGGAACACCATATATTTT. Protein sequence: CASSFFLGQGNTIYF.

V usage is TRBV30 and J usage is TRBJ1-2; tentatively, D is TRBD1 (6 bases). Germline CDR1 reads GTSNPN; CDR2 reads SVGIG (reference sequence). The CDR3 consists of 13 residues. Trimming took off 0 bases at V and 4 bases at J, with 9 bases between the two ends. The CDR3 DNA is TGTGCCTGGAGTGTAAGGACAGCCTATGGCTACACCTTC. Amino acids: CAWSVRTAYGYTF.

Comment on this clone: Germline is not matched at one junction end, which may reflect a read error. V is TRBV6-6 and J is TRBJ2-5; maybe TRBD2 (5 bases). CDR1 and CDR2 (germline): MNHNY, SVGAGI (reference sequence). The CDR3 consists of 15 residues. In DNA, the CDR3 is TGTGCCAGCAGTCACTCACTAGTCACCCAAGAGACCCAGTACTTC. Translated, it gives CASSHSLVTQETQYF.